This TCR beta chain was sequenced in a study of post-analysis software for immune sequencing data. Study context: As for disease course, relapsing-remitting, secondary progressive and progressive-relapsing multiple sclerosis were all included.

Unique molecular identifiers were carried by the TCR beta cDNA libraries. Input amounts of roughly 0.9 to 10 million T cells were used. These gave some 500,000 cDNA molecules, so each molecule approximated one T cell. MiXCR, applied by TCRdb to the PCR reads, yields one record per CDR3 protein. Of more than 350,000 distinct CDR3 sequences in the sample, less than 40% were seen once. Details on this clonotype: Its antigen is still unknown.

Germline V CDR1 and CDR2: DFQATT, SNEGSKA (reference sequence). Trimming removed 0 bases from V and 4 bases from J; junction bases left unmatched: 4. The CDR3 loop spans 15 amino acids. Regarding the study as a whole: Higher frequency in patients than in controls was seen for a handful of TRBV segments, with TRBV5-6, TRBV5-1 and TRBV20-1 among them. The study found significantly lower normalized Chao1 diversity in multiple sclerosis patients than in controls.

Sequencing was carried out using blood. This TCR was recovered from a girl aged 2 to 10 with multiple sclerosis. The V call is TRBV20-1, the J call TRBJ2-3, with TRBD1 identical over 10 bases. The CDR3 spells CSARDPGQGADTQYF. In nucleotides, the CDR3 is TGCAGTGCTAGAGATCCTGGACAGGGGGCAGATACGCAGTATTTT.